The 30 T cell receptor beta chains in this list originate from one sample, sequenced in a study of blood T cells in healthy people across ages. Then a second PCR, running roughly 7 to 11 cycles, was carried out with a sample-barcoded 5' primer and a J-beta primer mix. TCRdb re-called the 5' RACE reads through MiXCR, storing one row per CDR3 protein. The repertoire consists of 270,000 or so distinct CDR3 sequences, with less than 30% occurring once and the leading ten covering 25% to 30%. The sequenced material came from blood. The receptors originated from a woman between 65 and 79 years old in good health.

This clonotype has only a few counts. Here the CDR3 DNA reads TGTGCCAGCAGCTTTTTTACCGAGATTAATGAAAAACTGTTTTTT. This encodes CASSFFTEINEKLFF. The chain links TRBV7-9 to TRBJ1-4; unclear D gene. Trimming cost V 3 bases and J 4 bases, with 12 bases left between them. Germline V gene data show CDR1 as SEHNR and CDR2 as FQNEAQ (reference sequence). The CDR3 runs to 15 residues. The full variable domain, in which reference TRBV7-9 and TRBJ1-4 provide the parts outside the CDR3, is DTGVSQNPRHKITKRGQNVTFRCDPISEHNRLYWYRQTLGQGPEFLTYFQNEAQLEKSRLLSDRFSAERPKGSFSTLEIQRTEQGDSAMYLCASSFFTEINEKLFFGSGTQLSVL.

In this sample, this clonotype turned up a few times. The chain links TRBV12-3 or TRBV12-4 to TRBJ2-3; D gene unclear. Trimming removed 7 bases at V and 2 bases at J, with 13 bases between. The CDR3 spans 14 residues. The CDR3 sequence: CASTWSPITDTQYF. The CDR3, as DNA: TGTGCCAGCACCTGGAGTCCAATCACAGATACGCAGTATTTT.

This clonotype was found many times. The CDR3 sequence: CSVGQTGETQYF. Written as DNA, the CDR3 is TGCAGCGTTGGACAGACAGGAGAGACCCAGTACTTC. The rearrangement uses TRBV29-1 and TRBJ2-5, with D perhaps TRBD1 (6 bases). This CDR3 region has 12 residues. Trimming took 4 bases from V and 4 from J, leaving 10 bases between them. In germline, CDR1 is SQVTM, CDR2 ANQGSEA.

This clonotype was picked up a small number of times. V and J are TRBV2 and TRBJ1-4, with a possible D match to TRBD1 (5 bases). Looked up from germline, CDR1 is SNHLY and CDR2 is FYNNEI. V was cut by 5 bases and J by 5 bases, with 12 bases left in between. The CDR3 extends over 14 amino acids. The CDR3 sequence: CASSPGRKNEKLFF. CDR3 coding DNA: TGTGCCAGCAGTCCGGGACGGAAAAATGAAAAACTGTTTTTT.

The chain carries TRBV2 and TRBJ2-5; D uncertain. The J call is uncertain, as TRBJ2-7 better fits the DNA end. CDR3 length equals 12 residues. The germline V gene encodes CDR1 SNHLY and CDR2 FYNNEI. The CDR3 nucleotides are TGTGCCAGCGGTAGCAACTCCTACGAGCAGTACTTC. Encoded protein: CASGSNSYEQYF.

This clonotype was detected only a few times. The chain joins TRBV6-5 to TRBJ1-6, with 8 positions matching TRBD1. This CDR3 is 16 amino acids long. Germline trimming cut 5 bases from V and 10 bases from J; bases unmatched to any gene: 13. The germline gives CDR1 MNHEY, CDR2 SVGAGI. CDR3 region: CASSTYLDRVLSPLHF. The CDR3, as DNA: TGTGCCAGCAGTACCTACTTGGACAGGGTCTTGTCACCCCTCCACTTT.

The chain carries TRBV20-1 and TRBJ1-1; TRBD1 might be the D (6 bases). The germline V gene encodes CDR1 DFQATT and CDR2 SNEGSKA (reference sequence). This CDR3 contains 14 residues. Trimming removed 3 bases at V and 1 base at J, with 12 bases between. The CDR3 DNA sequence: TGCAGTGCTAGCCTGAAACAGGGGAACACTGAAGCTTTCTTT. It translates to CSASLKQGNTEAFF.

The gene calls are TRBV3-1 and TRBJ2-7; D possibly corresponds to TRBD1 (5 bases). Germline CDR1 LGHDT, CDR2 YNNKEL (reference sequence). Trimming stripped 2 bases from V and 6 bases from J, with 17 bases between. The CDR3 extends over 15 amino acids. The CDR3 nucleotides are TGTGCCAGCAGCCAACGCCAATACCAGGGTATCGAGCAGTACTTC. Amino acid sequence: CASSQRQYQGIEQYF.

In this sample, this clonotype turned up a few times. The chain is built from TRBV7-3 and TRBJ2-5; 8 bases are a match to TRBD2. CDR1 is SGHTA, CDR2 FQGTGA, per germline. CDR3 length: 17 residues. Unmatched junction bases numbered 13, after V lost 2 bases and J lost 5 bases. The CDR3 region is CASSLFGGTRVSETQYF. The CDR3 nucleotides are TGTGCCAGCAGCTTATTTGGTGGGACTAGAGTTTCGGAGACCCAGTACTTC.

The V and J genes are TRBV12-3 or TRBV12-4 and TRBJ1-1, with 7 bases aligning to TRBD1. J lost 1 base, V lost 6 bases, and 8 bases had no gene match. The CDR3 consists of 15 residues. The CDR3: CASRRYRGTNTEAFF. The DNA for the CDR3 is TGTGCCAGCAGGAGATACAGGGGTACGAACACTGAAGCTTTCTTT.

V usage is TRBV5-1 and J usage is TRBJ2-5; 11 nucleotides match TRBD2. This CDR3 has 14 amino acids. Germline lookup yields CDR1 SGHRS and CDR2 YFSETQ. The junction had 2 bases not matched to a gene; V was cut back by 5 bases and J by 2 bases. CDR3 nucleotides: TGCGCCAGCAGTCGACTAGCGGGACAAGAGACCCAGTACTTC. This translates into CASSRLAGQETQYF.

The chain couples TRBV5-1 to TRBJ2-6; possibly TRBD1 for D (6 bases). Trimming stripped 4 bases from V and 1 base from J, with 9 bases between. The CDR3 extends over 15 amino acids. Germline V gene sequence: CDR1 SGHRS, CDR2 YFSETQ. CDR3 coding DNA: TGCGCCAGCAGCCCCCAGGGGTCTGGGGCCAACGTCCTGACTTTC. Amino acid sequence: CASSPQGSGANVLTF.

This clonotype occurred many times. Sequence at one end of the junction differs from germline and may be a read error. The rearrangement uses TRBV5-1 and TRBJ2-1; D is unclear. Germline values: CDR1 SGHRS, CDR2 YFSETQ. This CDR3 has 15 residues. CDR3 in amino acids: CASSLGGGSYNEQFF. CDR3 coding DNA: TGTGCCAGCAGCTTAGGTGGCGGTTCCTACAATGAGCAGTTCTTC.

This clonotype was counted a few times. The chain is built from TRBV2 and TRBJ2-5; the D gene could be TRBD1 or TRBD2 (6 bases each). CDR1 SNHLY and CDR2 FYNNEI come from the germline V gene. V lost 10 bases to trimming and J lost 2 bases, with 17 bases between them. This CDR3 region has 14 residues. This CDR3 is CANKPGAIQETQYF. The CDR3 DNA sequence: TGTGCCAACAAACCGGGGGCGATACAAGAGACCCAGTACTTC.

The rearrangement links TRBV29-1 to TRBJ2-4, with D tentatively TRBD1 or TRBD2 (5 bases each). Germline CDR1 and CDR2: SQVTM and ANQGSEA. Between the trimmed V and J ends, which lost 4 bases and 0 bases, there was a span of 13 bases. The CDR3 totals 15 residues. The CDR3 DNA sequence: TGCAGCGTTGTTCAGGGAGCCCTAGCCAAAAACATTCAGTACTTC. This sequence encodes CSVVQGALAKNIQYF.

This clonotype was recorded once. V is TRBV5-1 and J is TRBJ2-3; D might be TRBD1 (5 bases). Looked up from germline, CDR1 is SGHRS and CDR2 is YFSETQ. V lost 4 bases and J lost 1, with 10 bases in between. The CDR3 sequence is 14 residues long. CDR3 DNA sequence: TGCGCCAGCAGCCAAGGGGTGGGCACAGATACGCAGTATTTT. Its protein product is CASSQGVGTDTQYF.

This clonotype turned up a few times. The genes are TRBV28 and TRBJ2-1; D is perhaps TRBD1 (5 bases). The J call may be in error: the DNA end matches TRBJ2-7 better. CDR3 length: 12 amino acids. Germline V lookup: CDR1 MDHEN, CDR2 SYDVKM. The CDR3 reads CASRRQGYEQYF. CDR3 in DNA: TGTGCCAGCAGAAGGCAGGGCTACGAGCAGTACTTC.

The chain employs TRBV27 and TRBJ1-1; D is uncertain. Germline V gene lookup returns CDR1 MNHEY and CDR2 SMNVEV (reference sequence). The CDR3 has 14 residues. The V end lost 6 bases, the J end lost 5 bases, and 16 bases lay between the germline ends. CDR3 bases: TGTGCCAGCAGGCTGACAAACGGAAGGACTGAAGCTTTCTTT. This gives the protein CASRLTNGRTEAFF.

This chain joins TRBV7-2 and TRBJ1-2; D uncertain. Germline CDR1 reads SGHTA; CDR2 reads FQGNSA. The CDR3 length is 13 residues. Trimming pared 5 bases from V and 6 bases from J, leaving 13 bases between. This chain's CDR3 is CASSPARVHGYTF. In DNA, the CDR3 is TGTGCCAGCAGCCCCGCACGGGTACATGGCTACACCTTC.

The rearrangement uses TRBV20-1 and TRBJ2-6; TRBD1 matches at 8 bases. The trim removed 3 bases at V and 1 base at J, leaving 8 bases unmatched. This CDR3 is 17 amino acids long. Germline V gene sequence: CDR1 DFQATT, CDR2 SNEGSKA (reference sequence). The CDR3 spells CSARPGQATSGANVLTF. DNA for the CDR3: TGCAGTGCTAGGCCGGGACAGGCCACTTCTGGGGCCAACGTCCTGACTTTC.

The chain carries TRBV28 and TRBJ1-1; no clear D gene. Germline CDR1 and CDR2: MDHEN and SYDVKM. The germline V and J ends were trimmed by 6 bases and 9 bases, with 17 bases remaining between them. The CDR3 covers 13 residues. The CDR3 sequence is CASSPSRETKAFF. In DNA, the CDR3 is TGTGCCAGCAGCCCCTCCCGGGAGACTAAAGCTTTCTTT. The entire variable domain, with the rest obtained from reference TRBV28 and TRBJ1-1, is as follows: DVKVTQSSRYLVKRTGEKVFLECVQDMDHENMFWYRQDPGLGLRLIYFSYDVKMKEKGDIPEGYSVSREKKERFSLILESASTNQTSMYLCASSPSRETKAFFGQGTRLTVV.

In its sample, this clonotype was seen a few times. V is TRBV20-1 and J is TRBJ2-4; 10 positions agree with TRBD2. The CDR3 is 18 amino acids. With V trimmed by 0 bases and J by 0 bases, 8 bases remained unmatched. Germline V gene sequence: CDR1 DFQATT, CDR2 SNEGSKA (reference sequence). The CDR3 sequence: CSARDQLAGTLAKNIQYF. DNA for the CDR3: TGCAGTGCTAGAGATCAACTAGCGGGGACTTTAGCCAAAAACATTCAGTACTTC.

This clonotype has a handful of counts. This chain links TRBV20-1 with TRBJ2-5; 8 nucleotides align to TRBD2. The assigned J gene may be wrong: the sequence end matches TRBJ2-7 better. Germline loops: CDR1 DFQATT, CDR2 SNEGSKA (reference sequence). This CDR3 is built from 16 residues. CDR3 protein: CSAGGGGIAGTYEQYF. The DNA of the CDR3 is TGCAGTGCTGGGGGGGGAGGAATAGCGGGGACCTACGAGCAGTACTTC.

The V call is TRBV6-2 or TRBV6-3, the J call TRBJ2-7, with D unresolved. This CDR3 spans 15 amino acids. Trimming removed 2 bases at V and 5 bases at J, with 16 bases between. Germline V lookup: CDR1 MNHEY, CDR2 SVGEGT. CDR3 nucleotide sequence: TGTGCCAGCAGTTACGAACCTCAAACAACCCACGAGCAGTACTTC. This encodes CASSYEPQTTHEQYF.

This chain joins TRBV6-5 and TRBJ2-6, with TRBD1 matching 9 bases. Trimming removed 4 bases from V and 0 bases from J; junction bases left unmatched: 10. Germline assignment: CDR1 MNHEY and CDR2 SVGAGI. This CDR3 contains 19 residues. CDR3 residues: CASSFTGTGIFSGANVLTF. In DNA, the CDR3 is TGTGCCAGCAGTTTTACCGGGACAGGGATTTTCTCTGGGGCCAACGTCCTGACTTTC.

As DNA, the CDR3 is TGTGCCAGCAGCCTTGGCAGCCACAATCAGCCCCAGCATTTT. This encodes CASSLGSHNQPQHF. The rearrangement joins TRBV3-1 to TRBJ1-5; D ambiguous. The CDR3 covers 14 residues. Trimming took off 4 bases at V and 3 bases at J, with 10 bases between the two ends. From germline, CDR1 is LGHDT and CDR2 YNNKEL (reference sequence).

This chain joins TRBV5-1 and TRBJ1-1; no clear D. Germline CDR1 and CDR2: SGHRS and YFSETQ. The CDR3 runs 17 residues. V lost 0 bases and J lost 1, with 16 bases in between. CDR3 bases: TGCGCCAGCAGCTTGGCTTTATCGCGTGGTACGAACACTGAAGCTTTCTTT. Protein sequence: CASSLALSRGTNTEAFF.

V gene TRBV6-1 combines with J gene TRBJ2-7; 12 bases agree with TRBD2. V dropped 6 bases and J dropped 3; count of bases not matched to a gene: 6. The CDR3 is 15 amino acids. Germline-derived CDR1 and CDR2 are MNHNS and SASEGT. CDR3 nucleotides: TGTGCCAGCAGAACTAGCGGGGGGAGAGGCTACGAGCAGTACTTC. It specifies CASRTSGGRGYEQYF.

This chain connects TRBV11-2 to TRBJ2-3; D might be TRBD1 or TRBD2, each matching 6 bases. Germline lookup yields CDR1 SGHAT and CDR2 FQNNGV. With 5 bases removed from V and 3 bases from J, the gap between germline ends came to 18 bases. There are 16 residues in the CDR3. CDR3 sequence reads: CASSITGIGGTDTQYF. The CDR3 DNA is TGTGCCAGCAGCATAACCGGGATAGGGGGGACAGATACGCAGTATTTT.

This clonotype was found a few times. J is TRBJ2-7 and V is TRBV2, with 10 bases lining up with TRBD2. Germline V gives CDR1 SNHLY, CDR2 FYNNEI. V dropped 6 bases and J dropped 2; count of bases not matched to a gene: 7. This CDR3 is built from 15 residues. The CDR3 sequence is CASRKRTSGTYEQYF. CDR3 DNA: TGTGCCAGCAGAAAACGGACTAGCGGTACCTACGAGCAGTACTTC.